This T cell receptor beta chain was obtained from a study of blood T cell repertoires in COVID-19 (dated by TCRdb to 2020 to 2021). Regarding the complete study: Samples from collaborators originated in the United States, Italy and Spain and spanned both the acute and convalescent phases of COVID-19. The prospective study material was composed of cDNA or gDNA derived from T cells, B-cell-depleted T cells, or PBMCs. The dataset comprised deeply sampled blood TCRbeta repertoires from subjects exposed to, actively infected with, or recovered from COVID-19. The repertoires were made available in a free public database intended to serve as a resource for research on the immune response to SARS-CoV-2. The samples were drawn from two sources: the first 160 participants of the ongoing ImmuneRACE study, and some 1,300 subjects contributed by 6 global collaborators. The sample metadata nearly always contained a de-identified subject ID, COVID-19 status, age in years and sex. Where available, HLA class I and class II types were obtained from metadata supplied by the sample provider rather than from assay-based typing.

Collaborating institutions collected whole blood in K2EDTA tubes following their own protocols. For TCRbeta analysis, collaborator samples were shipped as frozen whole blood, as isolated PBMCs, or as DNA extracted from either sample type. Paper-wide results and their limitations: The amount of clinical and demographic metadata varied by source and participant and was provided uncurated.

Relative to germline, V is 5 bases shorter and J is 6 bases shorter, with 35 bases between their ends. The CDR3 spans 20 residues, from the cysteine through the phenylalanine. Only CDR3 DNA is held: 60 bases, read in frame from base 1. Reading the germline V gene (reference sequence) gives CDR1 MNHEY and CDR2 SMNVEV. TCRbeta CDR3 regions were amplified from genomic DNA using the immunoSEQ Assay, a bias-controlled multiplex PCR. The published analysis was carried out like this. Within the assay, amplification of reference gene primers was used to estimate how many nucleated cells each sample contained. To quantify the absolute abundance of each unique TCRbeta CDR3 rearrangement, sequence reads were collapsed and filtered. For each sample, productive Simpson clonality was calculated by taking the square root of Simpson's diversity index across productive rearrangements. Here the immuneACCESS table is served through TCRdb, limited to in-frame sequences with V and J called. Missing clones are a known gap in these copies; in checked studies unresolved V genes cover under half, and the rest lacks a known reason. That table gives V, J and clone size, and the DNA gave D and trimming. The sample table shows 150,000 or so clones, and 76% are seen once. The ten top clones hold 4.5% of the sample.

A remark on this clone: The specificity of this receptor is unknown. Base qualities are not provided; no much larger clone lies one nucleotide away.

The chain couples TRBV27 to TRBJ2-7; tentative D gene TRBD2, with 7 bases matching. Material: peripheral blood. This sequence originates from an elderly woman with active or convalescent COVID-19. Here the CDR3 is given as CASSRLWGGVGQTVSGEQYF. Read as DNA, the sequence is TGTGCCAGCAGTAGGCTATGGGGGGGCGTAGGACAGACCGTGAGCGGCGAGCAGTACTTC.